This entry concerns a single T cell receptor beta chain. Its antigen remains unknown. There are 17 residues in the CDR3. Germline loops: CDR1 MDHEN, CDR2 SYDVKM. V lost 6 bases, J lost 5 bases, and 23 bases lay in between. This record belongs to a study of radiation and T cells in renal cell carcinoma. General study points: In blood, top tumor clones expanded by 2 weeks, shrinking by 4.

Here immunoSEQ multiplex PCR was the method, and the copy in TCRdb shows in-frame clones only, minus some. The table has around 100,000 clones, roughly 88% seen once; the top ten hold 7.2%. Stated time point: blood 4 weeks post-SBRT, at nephrectomy. Noted treatment: 15 Gy SBRT to primary tumor, nephrectomy 4 weeks later. Nephrectomy followed 15 Gy stereotactic body radiation by 4 weeks. Blood was sampled at baseline, 2 weeks and 4 weeks after SBRT. This renal cell carcinoma was of the clear cell type. The clonotype was recovered from a man aged 55 to 70 with renal cell carcinoma. The starting material was blood, obtained from a patient whose treatment included radiotherapy and nephrectomy. This chain connects TRBV28 to TRBJ2-1; possibly TRBD1 for D (6 bases). The CDR3 loop reads CASRGARDSVRNNEQFF. The DNA for the CDR3 is TGTGCCAGCAGGGGGGCCCGGGATTCGGTCCGGAACAATGAGCAGTTCTTC.